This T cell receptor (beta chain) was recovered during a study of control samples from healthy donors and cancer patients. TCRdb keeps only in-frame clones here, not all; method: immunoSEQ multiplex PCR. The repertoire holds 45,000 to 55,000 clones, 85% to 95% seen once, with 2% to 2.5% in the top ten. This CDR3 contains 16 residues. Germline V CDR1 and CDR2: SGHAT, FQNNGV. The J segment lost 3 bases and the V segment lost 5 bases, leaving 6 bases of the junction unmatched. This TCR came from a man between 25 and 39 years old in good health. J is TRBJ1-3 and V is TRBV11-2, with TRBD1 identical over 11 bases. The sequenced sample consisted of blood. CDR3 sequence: CASSPWTGGDGNTIYF. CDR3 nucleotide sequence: TGTGCCAGCAGCCCATGGACAGGGGGCGATGGAAACACCATATATTTT.